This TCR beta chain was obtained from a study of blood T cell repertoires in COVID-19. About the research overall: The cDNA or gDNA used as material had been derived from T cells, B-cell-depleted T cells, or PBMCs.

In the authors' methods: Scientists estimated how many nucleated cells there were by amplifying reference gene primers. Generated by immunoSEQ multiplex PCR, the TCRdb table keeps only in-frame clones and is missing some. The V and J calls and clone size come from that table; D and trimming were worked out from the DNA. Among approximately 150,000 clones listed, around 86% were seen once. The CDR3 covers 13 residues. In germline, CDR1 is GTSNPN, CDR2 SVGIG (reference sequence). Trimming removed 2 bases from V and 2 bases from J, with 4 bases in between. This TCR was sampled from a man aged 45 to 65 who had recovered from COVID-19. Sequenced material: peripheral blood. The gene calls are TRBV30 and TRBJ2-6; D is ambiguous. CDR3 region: CAWSLAGANVLTF. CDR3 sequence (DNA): TGTGCCTGGAGTCTTGCTGGGGCCAACGTCCTGACTTTC. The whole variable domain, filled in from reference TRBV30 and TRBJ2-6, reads SQTIHQWPATLVQPVGSPLSLECTVEGTSNPNLYWYRQAAGRGLQLLFYSVGIGQISSEVPQNLSASRPQDRQFILSSKKLLLSDSGFYLCAWSLAGANVLTFGAGSRLTVL.